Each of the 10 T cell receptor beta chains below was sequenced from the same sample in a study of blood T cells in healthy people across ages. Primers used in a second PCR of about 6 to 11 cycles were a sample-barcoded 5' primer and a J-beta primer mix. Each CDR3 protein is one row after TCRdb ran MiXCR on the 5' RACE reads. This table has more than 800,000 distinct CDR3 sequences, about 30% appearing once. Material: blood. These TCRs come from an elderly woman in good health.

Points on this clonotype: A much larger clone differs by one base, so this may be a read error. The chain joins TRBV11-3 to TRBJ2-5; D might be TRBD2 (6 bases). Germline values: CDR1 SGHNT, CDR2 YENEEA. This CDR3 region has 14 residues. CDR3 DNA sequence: TGTGCCAGCAGCTTAGCGGACTACCAAGAGACCCGGTACTTC. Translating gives CASSLADYQETRYF.

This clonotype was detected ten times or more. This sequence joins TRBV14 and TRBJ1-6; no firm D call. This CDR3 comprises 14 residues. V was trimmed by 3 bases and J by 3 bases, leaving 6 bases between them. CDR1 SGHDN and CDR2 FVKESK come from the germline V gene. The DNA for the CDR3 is TGTGCCAGCAGCCAGGGGAACTATAATTCACCCCTCCACTTT. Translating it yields CASSQGNYNSPLHF. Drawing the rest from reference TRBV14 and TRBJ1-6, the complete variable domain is EAGVTQFPSHSVIEKGQTVTLRCDPISGHDNLYWYRRVMGKEIKFLLHFVKESKQDESGMPNNRFLAERTGGTYSTLKVQPAELEDSGVYFCASSQGNYNSPLHFGNGTRLTVT.

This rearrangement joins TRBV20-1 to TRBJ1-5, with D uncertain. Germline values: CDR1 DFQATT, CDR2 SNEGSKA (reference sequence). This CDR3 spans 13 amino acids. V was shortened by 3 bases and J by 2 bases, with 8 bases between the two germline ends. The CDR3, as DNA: TGCAGTGCTAGGTCAAGCGGCAATCAGCCCCAGCATTTT. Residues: CSARSSGNQPQHF.

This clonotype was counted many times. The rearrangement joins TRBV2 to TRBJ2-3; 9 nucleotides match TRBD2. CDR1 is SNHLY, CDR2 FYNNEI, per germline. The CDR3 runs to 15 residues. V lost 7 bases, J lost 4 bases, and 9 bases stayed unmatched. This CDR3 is CASTEILAGSDTQYF. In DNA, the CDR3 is TGTGCCAGCACCGAGATCCTAGCGGGGTCAGATACGCAGTATTTT.

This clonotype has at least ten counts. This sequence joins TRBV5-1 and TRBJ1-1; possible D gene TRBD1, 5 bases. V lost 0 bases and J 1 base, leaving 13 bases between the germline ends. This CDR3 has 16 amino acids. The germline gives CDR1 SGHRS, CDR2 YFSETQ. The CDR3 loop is CASSLAGGRPNTEAFF. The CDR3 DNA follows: TGCGCCAGCAGCTTGGCCGGGGGGAGACCGAACACTGAAGCTTTCTTT.

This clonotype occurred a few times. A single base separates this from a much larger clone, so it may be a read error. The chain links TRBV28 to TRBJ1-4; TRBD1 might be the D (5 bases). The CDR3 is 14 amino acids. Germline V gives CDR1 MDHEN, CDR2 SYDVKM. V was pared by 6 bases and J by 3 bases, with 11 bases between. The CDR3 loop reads CASRSGGANEKLFF. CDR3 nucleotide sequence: TGTGCCAGCAGGAGTGGGGGAGCTAATGAAAAACTGTTTTTT.

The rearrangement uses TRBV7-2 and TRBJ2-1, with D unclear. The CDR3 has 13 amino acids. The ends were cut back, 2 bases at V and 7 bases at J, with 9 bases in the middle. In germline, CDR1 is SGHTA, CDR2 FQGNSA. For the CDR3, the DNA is TGTGCCAGCAGCTTAACCAGTATTAATGAGCAGTTCTTC. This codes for CASSLTSINEQFF.

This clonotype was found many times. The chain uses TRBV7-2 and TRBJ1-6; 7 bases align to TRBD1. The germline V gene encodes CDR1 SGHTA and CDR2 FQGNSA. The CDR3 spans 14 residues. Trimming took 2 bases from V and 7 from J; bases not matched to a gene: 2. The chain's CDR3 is CASSLRQGNSPLHF. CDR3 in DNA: TGTGCCAGCAGCTTAAGACAGGGAAATTCACCCCTCCACTTT.

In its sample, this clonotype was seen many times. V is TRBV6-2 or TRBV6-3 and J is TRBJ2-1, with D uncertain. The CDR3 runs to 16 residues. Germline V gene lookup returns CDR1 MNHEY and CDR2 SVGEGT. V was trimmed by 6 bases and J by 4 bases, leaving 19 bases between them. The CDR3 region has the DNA TGTGCCAGCAGCTACCAGGCCTCTAATCTTTACAATGAGCAGTTCTTC. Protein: CASSYQASNLYNEQFF.

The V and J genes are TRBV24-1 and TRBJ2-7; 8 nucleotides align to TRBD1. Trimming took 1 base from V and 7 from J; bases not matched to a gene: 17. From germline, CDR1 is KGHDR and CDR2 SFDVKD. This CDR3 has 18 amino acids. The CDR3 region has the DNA TGTGCCACCAGTGATTTCCGGGACAGGACAGGGTCGGTCAATGAGCAGTACTTC. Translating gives CATSDFRDRTGSVNEQYF.